One sample yielded the 25 T cell receptor beta chains listed below, sequenced in a study of regulatory T cells in long-lasting Graves disease. Time point defined: persistent/refractory GD, antithyroid drugs over 5 years with positive TRAb. RNA isolated from PBMCs was used to make the TCR library. Through Arm-PCR of CDR3 regions and iRepertoire HTBI primers, TCR beta libraries were built. MiXCR, applied by TCRdb to the multiplex PCR reads, yields one record per CDR3 protein. The sample includes about 470,000 distinct CDR3 sequences, under 25% of them seen just once. The starting material was peripheral blood mononuclear cells (PBMCs), obtained when the disease was refractory, from a patient treated with antithyroid drugs. These TCRs come from a female donor with Graves disease.

This clonotype was detected ten times or more. The DNA for the CDR3 is TGTGCCAGCAGCTTAGGATCTTATCAAGAGACCCAGTACTTC. Amino acids: CASSLGSYQETQYF. The chain uses TRBV11-2 and TRBJ2-5; D gene ambiguous. Trimming stripped 1 base from V and 2 bases from J, with 8 bases between. Germline CDR1 is SGHAT and CDR2 is FQNNGV. The CDR3 runs to 14 residues.

The CDR3 region has the DNA TGTGCCATCAACAGCGTCCACACCGGGGAGCTGTTTTTT. Translating gives CAINSVHTGELFF. V gene TRBV10-3 combines with J gene TRBJ2-2; D gene ambiguous. The ends were cut back, 7 bases at V and 3 bases at J, with 9 bases in the middle. Germline values: CDR1 ENHRY, CDR2 SYGVKD. There are 13 residues in the CDR3.

This clonotype appeared a few times. This chain links TRBV5-5 with TRBJ2-1, with D possibly TRBD2 on 6 matching bases. The CDR3 sequence is 13 residues long. Per the germline V gene, CDR1 is SGHKS and CDR2 is YYEKEE (reference sequence). Trimming removed 2 bases at V and 9 bases at J, with 12 bases between. CDR3 coding DNA: TGTGCCAGCAGCTTAGGTTGGGGGGTTGAGCAGTTCTTC. It yields the protein CASSLGWGVEQFF.

This chain joins TRBV7-3 and TRBJ2-4, with TRBD2 matching over 8 bases. V lost 5 bases, J lost 8 bases, and 8 bases stayed unmatched. The germline V gene has CDR1 SGHTA and CDR2 FQGTGA. This CDR3 contains 14 residues. CDR3 loop: CASSLSGGMDIQYF. CDR3 nucleotide sequence: TGTGCCAGCAGCCTTTCGGGGGGGATGGACATTCAGTACTTC. Supplemented by reference TRBV7-3 and TRBJ2-4, the full variable domain reads GAGVSQTPSNKVTEKGKYVELRCDPISGHTALYWYRQSLGQGPEFLIYFQGTGAADDSGLPNDRFFAVRPEGSVSTLKIQRTERGDSAVYLCASSLSGGMDIQYFGAGTRLSVL.

This clonotype occurred a few times. The rearrangement links TRBV6-5 to TRBJ1-3; D might be TRBD1 (5 bases). CDR1 MNHEY and CDR2 SVGAGI come from the germline V gene. The CDR3 loop spans 14 amino acids. Trimming took off 4 bases at V and 3 bases at J, with 10 bases between the two ends. CDR3 protein: CASSSRGGGNTIYF. CDR3 DNA sequence: TGTGCCAGCAGTTCCCGGGGCGGTGGAAACACCATATATTTT.

The gene calls are TRBV29-1 and TRBJ2-7; TRBD2 matches at 11 bases. Per germline, CDR1 SQVTM and CDR2 ANQGSEA. V trimming: 3 bases; J trimming: 5 bases; junction bases outside the gene matches: 6. There are 14 residues in the CDR3. In DNA form, the CDR3 reads TGCAGCGTTGATTTTACTAGCGGGAGTCACGAGCAGTACTTC. Its translation: CSVDFTSGSHEQYF.

In its sample, this clonotype was seen many times. This rearrangement joins TRBV5-1 to TRBJ2-6; D tentatively reads TRBD1 or TRBD2 (6 bases each). V was trimmed by 1 base and J by 2 bases, leaving 13 bases between them. CDR1 is SGHRS, CDR2 YFSETQ, per germline. This CDR3 is 17 amino acids long. The CDR3 region has the DNA TGCGCCAGCAGCTTGTTTCTGGGGGGCACTGGGGCCAACGTCCTGACTTTC. This gives the protein CASSLFLGGTGANVLTF.

This chain joins TRBV20-1 and TRBJ2-7, with D perhaps TRBD2 (5 bases). The CDR3 runs to 14 residues. CDR1 and CDR2 (germline): DFQATT, SNEGSKA (reference sequence). Deletions cut 1 base from V and 2 bases from J, with 12 bases between. CDR3 coding DNA: TGCAGTGCTAGAGGATCTAGCAGCACCTACGAGCAGTACTTC. The encoded protein is CSARGSSSTYEQYF.

The chain employs TRBV25-1 and TRBJ2-6, with TRBD2 matching 7 bases. CDR3 length: 15 amino acids. The trim removed 4 bases at V and 4 bases at J, leaving 4 bases unmatched. Per the germline V gene, CDR1 is MGHDK and CDR2 is SYGVNS. The CDR3 nucleotides read TGTGCCAGCAGTGCCCGGGACTACGGGGCCAACGTCCTGACTTTC. It yields the protein CASSARDYGANVLTF.

This clonotype was picked up many times. V and J are TRBV12-3 or TRBV12-4 and TRBJ2-5, with TRBD1 as a possible D gene (6 bases). The CDR3 runs 14 residues. Between the trimmed V and J ends, which lost 5 bases and 2 bases, there was a span of 12 bases. In DNA, the CDR3 is TGTGCCAGCAGTCGTACAGGGTATCAAGAGACCCAGTACTTC. This sequence encodes CASSRTGYQETQYF.

J is TRBJ2-5 and V is TRBV29-1; 8 bases are shared with TRBD2. CDR1 is SQVTM, CDR2 ANQGSEA, per germline. The V gene end was trimmed by 8 bases and the J gene end by 0 bases; junction bases not matched to a gene: 14. The CDR3 loop spans 16 amino acids. CDR3 loop: CSPLGGEQKNQETQYF. CDR3 nucleotide sequence: TGCAGCCCCCTCGGGGGGGAACAAAAGAACCAAGAGACCCAGTACTTC. The whole variable domain, filled in from reference TRBV29-1 and TRBJ2-5, reads SAVISQKPSRDICQRGTSLTIQCQVDSQVTMMFWYRQQPGQSLTLIATANQGSEATYESGFVIDKFPISRPNLTFSTLTVSNMSPEDSSIYLCSPLGGEQKNQETQYFGPGTRLLVL.

Note on this clonotype: This may be a read error: a much more frequent sequence differs by one nucleotide. The V call is TRBV6-2 or TRBV6-3, the J call TRBJ1-1, with 12 positions matching TRBD1. CDR3 length: 16 residues. The germline V gene has CDR1 MNHEY and CDR2 SVGEGT. The CDR3 DNA sequence: TGTGCCAACAGTTACGGGACAGGGGGCAGAGGCACTGAAGCTTTCTTT. Translation gives CANSYGTGGRGTEAFF.

The chain links TRBV20-1 to TRBJ2-7, with 7 bases matching TRBD2. CDR1 DFQATT and CDR2 SNEGSKA come from the germline V gene (reference sequence). V trimming: 3 bases; J trimming: 7 bases; junction bases outside the gene matches: 21. This CDR3 has 17 residues. The CDR3: CSARDFRVMSGMREQYF. In DNA, the CDR3 is TGCAGTGCTAGGGATTTTCGGGTTATGAGCGGGATGAGAGAGCAGTACTTC.

This clonotype was seen a handful of times. This chain joins TRBV13 and TRBJ2-1, with D maybe TRBD2 (6 bases). The germline V and J ends were trimmed by 6 bases and 0 bases, with 18 bases remaining between them. In germline, CDR1 is PRHDT, CDR2 FYEKMQ (reference sequence). The CDR3 loop spans 17 amino acids. The DNA of the CDR3 is TGTGCCAGCAGACCACCCCTAGCGAGTAGCTCCTACAATGAGCAGTTCTTC. Amino acid sequence: CASRPPLASSSYNEQFF. The whole variable domain, remainder taken from reference TRBV13 and TRBJ2-1, is AAGVIQSPRHLIKEKRETATLKCYPIPRHDTVYWYQQGPGQDPQFLISFYEKMQSDKGSIPDRFSAQQFSDYHSELNMSSLELGDSALYFCASRPPLASSSYNEQFFGPGTRLTVL.

This clonotype was recorded many times. The CDR3 sequence is CASSYPGAYEQYF. For the CDR3, the DNA is TGTGCCAGCAGTTACCCCGGGGCGTACGAGCAGTACTTC. The rearrangement uses TRBV6-5 and TRBJ2-7; D tentatively reads TRBD1 or TRBD2 (5 bases each). Germline V gene data show CDR1 as MNHEY and CDR2 as SVGAGI. The V end was cut by 2 bases, the J end by 4 bases, with 9 bases between. The CDR3 runs to 13 residues.

The rearrangement links TRBV6-5 to TRBJ2-7; tentatively, D is TRBD2 (5 bases). V dropped 2 bases and J dropped 3 bases, with 14 bases sitting between them. The CDR3 consists of 15 residues. Germline loops: CDR1 MNHEY, CDR2 SVGAGI. The chain's CDR3 is CASSYTGGSGYEQYF. The CDR3 nucleotides are TGTGCCAGCAGTTACACCGGCGGGTCAGGCTACGAGCAGTACTTC.

Ten or more counts support this clonotype. This chain joins TRBV20-1 and TRBJ2-7, with TRBD2 matching over 14 bases. Per the germline V gene, CDR1 is DFQATT and CDR2 is SNEGSKA (reference sequence). The CDR3 has 18 residues. V was clipped by 0 bases and J by 6 bases; unmatched bases: 13. CDR3 nucleotides: TGCAGTGCTAGAGATGGGTTTAAGGGACTAGCGGGAGTTAGCGAGCAGTACTTC. Its translation: CSARDGFKGLAGVSEQYF.

This clonotype was picked up many times. The chain links TRBV5-1 to TRBJ2-7; D uncertain. CDR1 SGHRS and CDR2 YFSETQ come from the germline V gene. Trimming stripped 0 bases from V and 1 base from J, with 8 bases between. The CDR3 extends over 14 amino acids. The CDR3 region is CASSLDGRSYEQYF. DNA of the CDR3: TGCGCCAGCAGCTTGGATGGCAGATCCTACGAGCAGTACTTC.

This clonotype turned up a few times. The genes are TRBV20-1 and TRBJ2-7; 8 bases are shared with TRBD1. The V gene's germline CDR1 is DFQATT and CDR2 SNEGSKA (reference sequence). This CDR3 comprises 14 residues. The trim removed 1 base at V and 3 bases at J, leaving 5 bases unmatched. CDR3 residues: CSARGPDRVYEQYF. The CDR3 DNA is TGCAGTGCTAGAGGACCGGACAGGGTCTACGAGCAGTACTTC.

CDR3 in DNA: TGTGCCAGCAGCCAGGTTAGCGGGAAAGCCTACGAGCAGTACTTC. It specifies CASSQVSGKAYEQYF. The chain links TRBV3-1 to TRBJ2-7, with TRBD2 matching 8 bases. Germline V CDR1 and CDR2: LGHDT, YNNKEL (reference sequence). The CDR3 spans 15 residues. The junction had 6 bases not matched to a gene; V was cut back by 3 bases and J by 2 bases.

This chain connects TRBV27 to TRBJ2-5, with 8 bases aligning to TRBD1. V was clipped by 5 bases and J by 5 bases; unmatched bases: 4. The CDR3 loop spans 13 amino acids. Germline V gene lookup returns CDR1 MNHEY and CDR2 SMNVEV (reference sequence). The CDR3 region has the DNA TGTGCCAGCAGTGCTCACAGGGGGGAGACCCAGTACTTC. Translating gives CASSAHRGETQYF.

The CDR3 bases are TGTGCCAGCAGCGGAGCGGGAGGACAGACCTACAATGAGCAGTTCTTC. Its protein product is CASSGAGGQTYNEQFF. The V call is TRBV2, the J call TRBJ2-1, with 9 nucleotides matching TRBD2. This CDR3 is 16 amino acids long. Germline V gene sequence: CDR1 SNHLY, CDR2 FYNNEI. Trimming removed 6 bases from V and 2 bases from J; junction bases left unmatched: 8.

The chain combines TRBV20-1 with TRBJ1-5; D call uncertain. The CDR3 totals 14 residues. Per germline, CDR1 DFQATT and CDR2 SNEGSKA (reference sequence). V was shortened by 2 bases and J by 7 bases, with 15 bases between the two germline ends. CDR3 protein: CSARSPLAGQPQHF. Here the CDR3 DNA reads TGCAGTGCTAGATCCCCCCTGGCGGGGCAGCCCCAGCATTTT.

There are many counts of this clonotype. CDR3 sequence reads: CASREETGLGNTEAFF. For the CDR3, the DNA is TGTGCCAGCAGGGAAGAAACAGGTTTGGGTAACACTGAAGCTTTCTTT. The chain combines TRBV5-5 with TRBJ1-1; D possibly corresponds to TRBD1 (5 bases). V was pared by 5 bases and J by 2 bases, with 19 bases between. The germline V gene encodes CDR1 SGHKS and CDR2 YYEKEE (reference sequence). The CDR3 covers 16 residues.

This clonotype has only a few counts. The chain employs TRBV6-1 and TRBJ2-1; TRBD2 matches 10 bases. CDR1 is MNHNS, CDR2 SASEGT, per germline. The CDR3 has 16 amino acids. Trimming cost V 6 bases and J 1 base; bases outside gene matches: 6. Written as DNA, the CDR3 is TGTGCCAGCAGCCCTGAGCGGGAGGGGTCCTACAATGAGCAGTTCTTC. This gives the protein CASSPEREGSYNEQFF.